This T cell receptor (beta chain) was found in a study of identical twins. V was clipped by 5 bases and J by 0 bases, with 20 bases between them. Germline values: CDR1 MDHEN, CDR2 SYDVKM. The CDR3 is 18 residues long. In TCRdb, the 5' RACE reads were re-called with MiXCR into one record per CDR3 protein. The profile covers 550,000 to 800,000 distinct CDR3 sequences, with roughly 6.6% appearing a single time and 1.6% taken by the ten largest. The same sample was also used in a study of yellow fever vaccine responses in identical twins.

This TCR was sampled from a young woman in good health. The chain carries TRBV28 and TRBJ2-4; D may be TRBD1 (6 bases). Sequenced input: PBMCs. The CDR3 DNA reads TGTGCCAGCAGTCACCCGGGACACATACAACTAGCCAAAAACATTCAGTACTTC. Its translation is CASSHPGHIQLAKNIQYF.